One and the same sample provided the 3 T cell receptor beta chains below, sequenced in a study of T cell repertoires in cytomegalovirus infection. TCRdb passed the reads through MiXCR, listing each CDR3 protein once. Here the sample spans tens of thousands of distinct CDR3 sequences, roughly 20% being singletons. These receptors have no known antigen. Sequencing was performed on CD8+ T cells from cultured PBMCs, taken from culture after CMV antigen stimulation. The receptors originated from a human donor in good health (CMV status not recorded). Some clones in this sample may be carry-over from other donors' samples.

The chain uses TRBV7-9 and TRBJ2-1, with a tentative D call TRBD2 (5 bases). Germline-derived CDR1 and CDR2 are SEHNR and FQNEAQ (reference sequence). The CDR3 has 15 residues. V dropped 7 bases and J dropped 7 bases, with 20 bases sitting between them. CDR3 sequence (DNA): TGTGCCAGCACCTACCCCCTCGATCCGGGGAATGAGCAGTTCTTC. Encoded protein: CASTYPLDPGNEQFF. Complete variable domain (other parts from reference TRBV7-9 and TRBJ2-1): DTGVSQNPRHKITKRGQNVTFRCDPISEHNRLYWYRQTLGQGPEFLTYFQNEAQLEKSRLLSDRFSAERPKGSFSTLEIQRTEQGDSAMYLCASTYPLDPGNEQFFGPGTRLTVL.

The chain joins TRBV7-9 to TRBJ2-7; D is unresolved. The CDR3 extends over 13 amino acids. Germline loops: CDR1 SEHNR, CDR2 FQNEAQ (reference sequence). Trimming removed 1 base from V and 3 bases from J, with 7 bases in between. Written as DNA, the CDR3 is TGTGCCAGCAGCTTAGATATGAGCTACGAGCAGTACTTC. Translated: CASSLDMSYEQYF.

The rearrangement joins TRBV7-8 to TRBJ2-5, with D unresolved. The CDR3 is 13 residues long. The V gene lost 5 bases and the J gene lost 0 bases, with 7 bases spanning the gap. Germline V gene sequence: CDR1 SGHVS, CDR2 FQNEAQ. CDR3 nucleotide sequence: TGTGCCAGCAGCCTCTCGTACCAAGAGACCCAGTACTTC. Protein: CASSLSYQETQYF.